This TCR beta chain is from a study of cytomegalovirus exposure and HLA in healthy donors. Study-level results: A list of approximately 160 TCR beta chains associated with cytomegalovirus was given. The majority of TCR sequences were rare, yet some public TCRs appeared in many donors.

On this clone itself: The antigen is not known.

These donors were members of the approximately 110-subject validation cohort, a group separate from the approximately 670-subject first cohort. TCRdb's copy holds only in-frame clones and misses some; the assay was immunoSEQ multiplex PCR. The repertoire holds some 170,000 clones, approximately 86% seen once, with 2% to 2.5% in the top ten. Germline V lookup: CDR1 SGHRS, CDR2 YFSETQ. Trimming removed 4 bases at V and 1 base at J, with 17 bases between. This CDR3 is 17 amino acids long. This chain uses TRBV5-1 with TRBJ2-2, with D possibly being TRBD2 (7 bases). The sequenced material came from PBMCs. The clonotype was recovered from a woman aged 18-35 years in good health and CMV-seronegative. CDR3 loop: CASSRSSGGRNTGELFF. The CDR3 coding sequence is TGCGCCAGCAGCCGTAGCTCGGGGGGCAGGAACACCGGGGAGCTGTTTTTT.